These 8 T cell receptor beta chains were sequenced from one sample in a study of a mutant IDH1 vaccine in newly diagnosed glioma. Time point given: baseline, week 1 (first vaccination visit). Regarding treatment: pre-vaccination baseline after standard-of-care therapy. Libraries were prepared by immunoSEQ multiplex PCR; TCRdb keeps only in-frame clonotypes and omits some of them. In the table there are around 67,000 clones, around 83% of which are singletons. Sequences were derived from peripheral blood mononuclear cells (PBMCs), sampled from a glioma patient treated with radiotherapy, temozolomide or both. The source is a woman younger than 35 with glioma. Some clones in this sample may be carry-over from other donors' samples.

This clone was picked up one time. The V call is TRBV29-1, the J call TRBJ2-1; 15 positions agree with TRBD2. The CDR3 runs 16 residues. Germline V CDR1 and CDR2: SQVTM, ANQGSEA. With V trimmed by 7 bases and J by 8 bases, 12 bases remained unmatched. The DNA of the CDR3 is TGCAGCGCCAGACCCGGGACTAGCGGGAGGTTGGATGAGCAGTTCTTC. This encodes CSARPGTSGRLDEQFF.

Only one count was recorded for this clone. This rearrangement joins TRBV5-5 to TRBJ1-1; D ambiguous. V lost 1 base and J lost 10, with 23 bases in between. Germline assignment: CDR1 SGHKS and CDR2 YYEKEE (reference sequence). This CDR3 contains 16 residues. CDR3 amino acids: CASSLISGSSRGRAFF. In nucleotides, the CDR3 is TGTGCCAGCAGCTTGATCTCGGGGAGCAGCCGAGGTAGAGCTTTCTTT.

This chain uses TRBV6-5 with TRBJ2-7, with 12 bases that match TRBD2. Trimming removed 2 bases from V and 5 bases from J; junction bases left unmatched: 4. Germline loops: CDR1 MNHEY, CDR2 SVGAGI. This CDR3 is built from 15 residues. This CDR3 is CASSYATSGGHEQYF. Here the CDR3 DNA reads TGTGCCAGCAGTTACGCGACTAGCGGGGGCCACGAGCAGTACTTC.

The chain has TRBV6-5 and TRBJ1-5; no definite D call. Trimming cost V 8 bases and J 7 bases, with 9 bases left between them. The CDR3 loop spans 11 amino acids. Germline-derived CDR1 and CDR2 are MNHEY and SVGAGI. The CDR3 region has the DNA TGTGCCAGCGGAGTGGGACAGCCCCAGCATTTT. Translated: CASGVGQPQHF.

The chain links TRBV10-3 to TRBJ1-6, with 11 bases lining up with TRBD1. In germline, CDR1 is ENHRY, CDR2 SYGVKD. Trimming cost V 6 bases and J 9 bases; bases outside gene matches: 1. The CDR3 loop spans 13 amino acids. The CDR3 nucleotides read TGTGCCATCAGGGACAGGGGGCTTTCACCCCTCCACTTT. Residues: CAIRDRGLSPLHF.

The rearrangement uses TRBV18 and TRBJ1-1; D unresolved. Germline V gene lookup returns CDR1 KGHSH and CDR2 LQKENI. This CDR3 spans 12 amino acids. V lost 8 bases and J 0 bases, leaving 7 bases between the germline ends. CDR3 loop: CASTGMNTEAFF. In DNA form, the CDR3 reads TGTGCCAGCACTGGGATGAACACTGAAGCTTTCTTT. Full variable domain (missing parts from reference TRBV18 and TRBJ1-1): NAGVMQNPRHLVRRRGQEARLRCSPMKGHSHVYWYRQLPEEGLKFMVYLQKENIIDESGMPKERFSAEFPKEGPSILRIQQVVRGDSAAYFCASTGMNTEAFFGQGTRLTVV.

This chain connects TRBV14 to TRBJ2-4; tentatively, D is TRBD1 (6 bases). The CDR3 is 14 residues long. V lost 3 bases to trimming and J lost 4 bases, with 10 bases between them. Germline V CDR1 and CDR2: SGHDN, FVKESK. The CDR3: CASSHRTEKNIQYF. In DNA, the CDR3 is TGTGCCAGCAGCCACCGGACAGAGAAAAACATTCAGTACTTC.

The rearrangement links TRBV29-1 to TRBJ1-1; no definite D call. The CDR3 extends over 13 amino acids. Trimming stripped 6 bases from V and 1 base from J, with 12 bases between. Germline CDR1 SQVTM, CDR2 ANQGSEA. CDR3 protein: CSVGGEKNTEAFF. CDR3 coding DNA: TGCAGCGTGGGAGGTGAAAAGAACACTGAAGCTTTCTTT.